The 25 T cell receptor beta chains reported below all come from one sample, sequenced in a study of blood T cell repertoires in COVID-19. Libraries were prepared by immunoSEQ multiplex PCR; TCRdb keeps only in-frame clonotypes and omits some of them. Of roughly 200,000 clones in the sample, approximately 85% were seen once. Material for sequencing was PBMCs or T cells enriched from blood (not recorded which). These receptors were taken from a man aged 35-49 years who had recovered from COVID-19.

The chain has TRBV9 and TRBJ1-2; D not resolved. V was clipped by 4 bases and J by 0 bases, with 13 bases between them. There are 15 residues in the CDR3. Germline CDR1 is SGDLS and CDR2 is YYNGEE. The DNA for the CDR3 is TGTGCCAGCAGCCCCCAGGTGGGAGCTAACTATGGCTACACCTTC. Protein sequence: CASSPQVGANYGYTF.

J is TRBJ1-1 and V is TRBV5-1, with a tentative D call TRBD1 (6 bases). The germline CDR1 and CDR2 sequences are SGHRS and YFSETQ. V was pared by 6 bases and J by 2 bases, with 14 bases between. The CDR3 is 14 residues long. CDR3: CASTRDRSNTEAFF. The CDR3 DNA sequence: TGCGCCAGCACCAGAGACAGGAGCAACACTGAAGCTTTCTTT.

This chain links TRBV4-3 with TRBJ2-7; 8 positions match TRBD2. The germline gives CDR1 LGHNA, CDR2 YSLEER. CDR3 length: 14 residues. V trimming: 5 bases; J trimming: 6 bases; junction bases outside the gene matches: 9. The DNA for the CDR3 is TGCGCCAGCAGCGACCGACTAGCGTCAGTCGAGCAGTACTTC. It is translated as CASSDRLASVEQYF.

The V and J genes are TRBV5-1 and TRBJ2-7; TRBD1 is a possible D gene (7 bases). CDR3 length: 15 amino acids. CDR1 and CDR2 (germline): SGHRS, YFSETQ. V lost 5 bases, J lost 2 bases, and 17 bases lay in between. CDR3 loop: CASREGTVEAYEQYF. CDR3 DNA: TGCGCCAGCAGGGAGGGGACAGTTGAGGCCTACGAGCAGTACTTC.

The V and J genes are TRBV19 and TRBJ1-2, with D unresolved. The V gene lost 5 bases and the J gene lost 3 bases, with 7 bases spanning the gap. The CDR3 totals 12 residues. CDR1 LNHDA and CDR2 SQIVND come from the germline V gene (reference sequence). As DNA, the CDR3 is TGTGCCAGTAGTTCGGGTTACTATGGCTACACCTTC. This sequence encodes CASSSGYYGYTF.

The chain employs TRBV19 and TRBJ1-2, with 7 nucleotides matching TRBD1. Germline loops: CDR1 LNHDA, CDR2 SQIVND (reference sequence). The J segment lost 4 bases and the V segment lost 5 bases, leaving 7 bases of the junction unmatched. This CDR3 is built from 14 residues. Here the CDR3 reads CASSGADRTYGYTF. In DNA, the CDR3 is TGTGCCAGTAGTGGAGCGGACAGGACCTATGGCTACACCTTC.

The chain employs TRBV29-1 and TRBJ1-1; TRBD1 matches 11 bases. The germline V gene has CDR1 SQVTM and CDR2 ANQGSEA. This CDR3 contains 13 residues. Trimming at V came to 4 bases and at J to 5 bases, leaving 3 bases not matched to a gene. The CDR3 spells CSVARDRGTEAFF. Written as DNA, the CDR3 is TGCAGCGTTGCCCGGGACAGGGGGACTGAAGCTTTCTTT.

The chain recombines TRBV2 with TRBJ2-7, with D uncertain. Trimming removed 7 bases from V and 1 base from J, with 8 bases in between. In germline, CDR1 is SNHLY, CDR2 FYNNEI. The length of the CDR3 is 12 residues. CDR3 region: CASNPESYEQYV. Written as DNA, the CDR3 is TGTGCCAGCAACCCTGAGTCCTACGAGCAGTACGTC.

This sequence joins TRBV15 and TRBJ2-7; tentative D call: TRBD2 (6 bases). Between the trimmed V and J ends, which lost 0 bases and 2 bases, there was a span of 8 bases. The germline gives CDR1 LNHNV, CDR2 YYDKDF (reference sequence). This CDR3 is 14 amino acids long. CDR3 coding DNA: TGTGCCACCAGCAGAGAGGGCGGGACCTACGAGCAGTACTTC. Its protein product is CATSREGGTYEQYF.

This chain joins TRBV7-9 and TRBJ1-1; 7 positions agree with TRBD1. This CDR3 is 15 amino acids long. Germline CDR1 is SEHNR and CDR2 is FQNEAQ (reference sequence). The V gene end was trimmed by 5 bases and the J gene end by 5 bases; junction bases not matched to a gene: 11. This CDR3 reads CASSVGGQTGTEAFF. The CDR3 DNA reads as TGTGCCAGCAGCGTAGGGGGGCAGACAGGGACTGAAGCTTTCTTT.

This clone has only a few counts. The gene calls are TRBV27 and TRBJ2-1, with a tentative D call TRBD1 (6 bases). This CDR3 spans 14 amino acids. Germline CDR1 is MNHEY and CDR2 is SMNVEV (reference sequence). V shed 8 bases and J shed 2 bases, with 13 bases lying between them. The CDR3: CASGLRTAYNEQFF. The CDR3 region has the DNA TGTGCCAGCGGCTTACGGACAGCCTACAATGAGCAGTTCTTC.

The chain carries TRBV2 and TRBJ1-3; D is unresolved. CDR3 length: 14 amino acids. V gave up 8 bases and J gave up 4 bases, with 15 bases separating them. CDR1 and CDR2 from the germline V gene are SNHLY and FYNNEI. In nucleotides, the CDR3 is TGTGCCAGCTCGTCGGAGGAGAGAGGAAACACCATATATTTT. Translated, it gives CASSSEERGNTIYF.

The V and J genes are TRBV5-1 and TRBJ2-3; D might be TRBD2 (6 bases). Trimming cost V 0 bases and J 1 base, with 12 bases left between them. This CDR3 is built from 16 residues. Germline-derived CDR1 and CDR2 are SGHRS and YFSETQ. CDR3 DNA: TGCGCCAGCAGCTTGGGAGTTGGAGGGCGCACAGATACGCAGTATTTT. Residues: CASSLGVGGRTDTQYF.

The gene calls are TRBV7-2 and TRBJ2-1; possibly TRBD2 for D (6 bases). V was pared by 4 bases and J by 1 base, with 11 bases between. Germline loops: CDR1 SGHTA, CDR2 FQGNSA. This CDR3 region has 15 residues. The CDR3 sequence: CASSSMGGSYNEQFF. The CDR3 DNA sequence: TGTGCCAGCAGCTCTATGGGGGGATCCTACAATGAGCAGTTCTTC.

This clone was counted only a few times. The chain uses TRBV4-2 and TRBJ1-4, with TRBD1 as a possible D gene (5 bases). Germline V gives CDR1 LGHNA, CDR2 YNFKEQ. V was clipped by 0 bases and J by 7 bases, with 12 bases between them. CDR3 length equals 15 residues. The CDR3 coding sequence is TGTGCCAGCAGCCAAGATTGGCAGGGTATTGAAAAACTGTTTTTT. Translated: CASSQDWQGIEKLFF.

This chain connects TRBV6-5 to TRBJ1-6, with no clear D. In germline, CDR1 is MNHEY, CDR2 SVGAGI. V was pared by 4 bases and J by 7 bases, with 8 bases between. The CDR3 extends over 13 amino acids. For the CDR3, the DNA is TGTGCCAGCAGTTCCCGCGAAAATTCACCCCTCCACTTT. This sequence encodes CASSSRENSPLHF.

This clone occurred once. The rearrangement uses TRBV2 and TRBJ1-5, with TRBD1 as a possible D gene (6 bases). Germline-derived CDR1 and CDR2 are SNHLY and FYNNEI. This CDR3 is built from 17 residues. Deletions cut 0 bases from V and 4 bases from J, with 16 bases between. CDR3: CASSEAGGGRPNQPQHF. In DNA, the CDR3 is TGTGCCAGCAGTGAAGCGGGGGGGGGCCGTCCTAATCAGCCCCAGCATTTT.

This chain links TRBV5-4 with TRBJ1-1, with 12 bases identical to TRBD1. CDR3 length: 14 residues. V shed 3 bases, J shed 6 bases, and the junction held 3 bases outside the gene matches. The germline gives CDR1 SGHNT, CDR2 YYREEE (reference sequence). CDR3 protein: CASSSGQGAAEAFF. In nucleotides, the CDR3 is TGTGCCAGCAGCTCGGGACAGGGGGCGGCTGAAGCTTTCTTT.

The chain combines TRBV7-3 with TRBJ2-7; the match to TRBD2 covers 10 bases. The CDR3 runs to 15 residues. V lost 3 bases, J lost 4 bases, and 6 bases stayed unmatched. CDR1 is SGHTA and CDR2 is FQGTGA in the germline V gene. The DNA of the CDR3 is TGTGCCAGCAGCTTGGGAGCGGGAGGGCAATACGAGCAGTACTTC. It yields the protein CASSLGAGGQYEQYF. The full variable domain, with the rest looked up from reference TRBV7-3 and TRBJ2-7, is GAGVSQTPSNKVTEKGKYVELRCDPISGHTALYWYRQSLGQGPEFLIYFQGTGAADDSGLPNDRFFAVRPEGSVSTLKIQRTERGDSAVYLCASSLGAGGQYEQYFGPGTRLTVT.

This rearrangement joins TRBV12-2 to TRBJ2-1; the table gives TRBD1 as D, unverified against the DNA. TRBV12-2 is marked as a pseudogene. The CDR3 contains 19 residues. The CDR3 loop reads CASRFSRDRGRMVNNEQFF. DNA of the CDR3: TGTGCAAGTCGCTTTTCGAGGGACAGGGGGCGTATGGTCAACAATGAGCAGTTCTTC.

The rearrangement uses TRBV4-3 and TRBJ1-2; D gene uncertain. The ends were cut back, 2 bases at V and 1 base at J, with 11 bases in the middle. The CDR3 length is 15 residues. Germline values: CDR1 LGHNA, CDR2 YSLEER. This chain's CDR3 is CASSQNSAGNYGYTF. The CDR3 DNA sequence: TGCGCCAGCAGCCAAAACTCCGCGGGTAACTATGGCTACACCTTC.

This chain joins TRBV7-2 and TRBJ2-1, with 7 bases aligning to TRBD2. The CDR3 consists of 18 residues. The junction had 13 bases not matched to a gene; V was cut back by 4 bases and J by 1 base. Germline values: CDR1 SGHTA, CDR2 FQGNSA. CDR3 sequence (DNA): TGTGCCAGCAGCTCCGGGTTCGGGGGGTCCTTTTCCTACAATGAGCAGTTCTTC. This codes for CASSSGFGGSFSYNEQFF.

V usage is TRBV29-1 and J usage is TRBJ1-5; 9 bases align to TRBD1. CDR3 length: 14 amino acids. CDR1 is SQVTM, CDR2 ANQGSEA, per germline. The V gene end was trimmed by 5 bases and the J gene end by 3 bases; junction bases not matched to a gene: 5. CDR3 sequence reads: CSVRGQGINQPQHF. CDR3 sequence (DNA): TGCAGCGTTCGGGGACAGGGAATCAATCAGCCCCAGCATTTT.

The chain carries TRBV9 and TRBJ1-1; the D is unclear. Between the trimmed V and J ends, which lost 0 bases and 2 bases, there was a span of 14 bases. The CDR3 runs 16 residues. Germline values: CDR1 SGDLS, CDR2 YYNGEE. In DNA, the CDR3 is TGTGCCAGCAGCGTAGATGGCCGGGGAATTAACACTGAAGCTTTCTTT. It translates to CASSVDGRGINTEAFF.

The gene calls are TRBV7-2 and TRBJ2-2; a possible D gene is TRBD2 (5 bases). Per germline, CDR1 SGHTA and CDR2 FQGNSA. Between the trimmed V and J ends, which lost 4 bases and 3 bases, there was a span of 9 bases. The CDR3 is 14 residues long. The CDR3 region has the DNA TGTGCCAGCAGCTCACGGCGGGACACCGGGGAGCTGTTTTTT. This translates into CASSSRRDTGELFF.